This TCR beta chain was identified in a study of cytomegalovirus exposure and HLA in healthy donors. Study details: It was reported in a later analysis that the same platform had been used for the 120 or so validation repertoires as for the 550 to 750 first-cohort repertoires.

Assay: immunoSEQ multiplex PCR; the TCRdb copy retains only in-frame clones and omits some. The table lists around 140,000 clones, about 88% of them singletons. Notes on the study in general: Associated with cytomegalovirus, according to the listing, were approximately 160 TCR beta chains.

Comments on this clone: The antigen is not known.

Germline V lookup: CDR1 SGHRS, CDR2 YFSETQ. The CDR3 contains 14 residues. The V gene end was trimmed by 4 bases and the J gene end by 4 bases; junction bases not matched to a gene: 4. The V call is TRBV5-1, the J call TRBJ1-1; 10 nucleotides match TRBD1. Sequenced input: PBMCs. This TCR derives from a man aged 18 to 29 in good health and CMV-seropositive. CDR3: CASSPRTGGTEAFF. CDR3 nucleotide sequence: TGCGCCAGCAGCCCACGGACAGGGGGCACTGAAGCTTTCTTT.